In its sample, the clone carrying this T cell receptor (beta chain) was seen a few times. Its antigen is not known. Germline V lookup: CDR1 SQVTM, CDR2 ANQGSEA. The CDR3 consists of 11 residues. These data originate in a study of blood T cells in healthy people across ages. Whole-study results and caveats: A greater number of naive CD4+ cells and higher diversity distinguished long-lived donors from aged donors.

A second about 7 to 11 cycle PCR used barcoded and J-beta primers. TCRdb re-called the 5' RACE reads through MiXCR, storing one row per CDR3 protein. The sample includes 1.5 million to 2 million distinct CDR3 sequences, more than 35% seen only once; the top ten take under 25%. J is TRBJ2-4 and V is TRBV29-1; D gene ambiguous. The last part of the DNA fits TRBJ2-7 better; the J call may be wrong. This TCR came from a human donor in good health. The sequencing sample was made of blood. The CDR3 DNA reads TGCAGCGCCCGGGTCACAAACGAGCAGTACTTC. Translating gives CSARVTNEQYF.